This T cell receptor (beta chain) was sequenced during a study of T cell changes during pregnancy in multiple sclerosis. Germline values: CDR1 SEHNR, CDR2 FQNEAQ (reference sequence). CDR3 length: 13 residues. V dropped 1 base and J dropped 4 bases, with 7 bases sitting between them. Sequencing was performed with immunoSEQ multiplex PCR; in TCRdb, only in-frame clones are kept and a portion is missing. The data contain more than 40,000 clones, around 92% of them singletons. This receptor was identified in a female donor with multiple sclerosis, enrolled in a pregnancy study. J is TRBJ1-2 and V is TRBV7-9; D is perhaps TRBD1 (6 bases). Material: CD8+ T cells from peripheral blood mononuclear cells, obtained after pregnancy. CDR3 sequence (DNA): TGTGCCAGCAGCTTAGGGGACACCTATGGCTACACCTTC. It is translated as CASSLGDTYGYTF.